These T cell receptor beta chains were read from a single sample in a study of identifying expanded T cells in peripheral blood. Sequencing used immunoSEQ multiplex PCR; TCRdb keeps in-frame clones, though not all of them. Here the sample spans under 100,000 clones, approximately 84% being singletons. Specimen: blood. The receptors here all came from a person aged 18-69 years in good health. CDR3s leave out the opening cysteine and the closing phenylalanine or tryptophan. Fields, in order: V gene, J gene, CDR3 length, CDR3 protein.

>TRBV4-3|TRBJ1-4|16
ASSQVGGLGATNEKLF
>TRBV30|TRBJ2-7|14
AWSGTLGRLWYEQY
>TRBV6-4|TRBJ1-2|13
ASRPFGQGNYGYT
>TRBV27|TRBJ1-1|14
ASSSETGLFNTEAF
>TRBV4-3|TRBJ2-1|14
ASSREPGQIYNEQF
>TRBV6-4|TRBJ1-1|12
ASRAMTGATEAF
>TRBV28|TRBJ2-7|14
ASSSVRDAAHYEQY
>TRBV5-6|TRBJ1-2|13
ASSWTYRGTNGYT
>TRBV30|TRBJ1-1|11
AGRWGRSLSAF
>TRBV2|TRBJ2-3|14
ASSEAPSTSTDTQY
>TRBV19|TRBJ2-3|13
ASSIDHDSTDTQY
>TRBV5-6|TRBJ1-1|14
ASSFLTGGAVPEAF
>TRBV12-5|TRBJ1-2|11
ASGDRPGYGYT
>TRBV7-2|TRBJ2-1|12
ASSLELASVEQF
>TRBV11-2|TRBJ1-2|11
ASSTPPNYGYT
>TRBV4-1|TRBJ1-4|11
ASSVGQGGKLF
>TRBV29-1|TRBJ1-1|11
SERRLGNTEAF